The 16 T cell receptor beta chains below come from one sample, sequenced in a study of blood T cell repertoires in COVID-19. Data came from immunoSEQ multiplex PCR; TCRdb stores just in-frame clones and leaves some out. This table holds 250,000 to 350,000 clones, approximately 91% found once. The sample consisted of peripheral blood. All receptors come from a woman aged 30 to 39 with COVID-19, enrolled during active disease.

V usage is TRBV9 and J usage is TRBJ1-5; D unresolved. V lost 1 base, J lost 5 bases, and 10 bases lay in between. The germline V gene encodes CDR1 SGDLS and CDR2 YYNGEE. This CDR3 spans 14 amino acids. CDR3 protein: CASSVLDRDQPQHF. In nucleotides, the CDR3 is TGTGCCAGCAGCGTACTTGATCGGGATCAGCCCCAGCATTTT.

CDR3 bases: TGTGCCAGCAGTTTATGGAGGGATTCACCCCTCCACTTT. Protein sequence: CASSLWRDSPLHF. This chain links TRBV28 with TRBJ1-6, with no clear D. CDR1 and CDR2 from the germline V gene are MDHEN and SYDVKM. The CDR3 length is 13 residues. Trimming removed 0 bases at V and 8 bases at J, with 5 bases between.

The CDR3 bases are TGCAGCGCCCAGGGCCCTTCTAATGAAAAACTGTTTTTT. This gives the protein CSAQGPSNEKLFF. The V gene is TRBV29-1, the J gene TRBJ1-4, with D tentatively TRBD1 (5 bases). Germline assignment: CDR1 SQVTM and CDR2 ANQGSEA. The V end lost 7 bases, the J end lost 3 bases, and 12 bases lay between the germline ends. The length of the CDR3 is 13 residues.

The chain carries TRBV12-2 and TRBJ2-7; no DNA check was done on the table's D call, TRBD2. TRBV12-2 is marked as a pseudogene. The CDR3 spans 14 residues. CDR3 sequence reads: CASRRPGTSDEQYF. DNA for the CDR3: TGTGCAAGTCGTCGACCCGGGACTAGCGACGAGCAGTACTTC.

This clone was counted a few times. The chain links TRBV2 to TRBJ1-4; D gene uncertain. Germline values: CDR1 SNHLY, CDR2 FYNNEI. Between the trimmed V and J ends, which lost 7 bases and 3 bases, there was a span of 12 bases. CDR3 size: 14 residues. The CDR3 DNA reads TGTGCCAGCACAGGCGGGCGGGCTAATGAAAAACTGTTTTTT. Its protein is CASTGGRANEKLFF.

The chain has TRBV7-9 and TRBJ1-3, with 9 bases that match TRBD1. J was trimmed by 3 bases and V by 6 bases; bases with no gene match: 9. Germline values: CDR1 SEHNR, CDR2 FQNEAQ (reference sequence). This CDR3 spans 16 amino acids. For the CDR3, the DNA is TGTGCCAGCAGTCCACGTACAGGGGGCTTTGGAAACACCATATATTTT. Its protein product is CASSPRTGGFGNTIYF.

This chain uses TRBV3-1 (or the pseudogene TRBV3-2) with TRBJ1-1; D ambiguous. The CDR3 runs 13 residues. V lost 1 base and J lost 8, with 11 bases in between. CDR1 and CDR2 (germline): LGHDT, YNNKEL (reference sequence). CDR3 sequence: CASSQAVGIEAFF. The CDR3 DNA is TGTGCCAGCAGCCAAGCCGTCGGGATCGAAGCTTTCTTT.

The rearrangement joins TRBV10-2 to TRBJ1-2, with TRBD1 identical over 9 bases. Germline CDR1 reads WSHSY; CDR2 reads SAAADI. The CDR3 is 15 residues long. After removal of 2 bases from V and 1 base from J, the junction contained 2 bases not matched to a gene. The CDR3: CASSEGQGYNYGYTF. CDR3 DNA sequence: TGCGCCAGCAGTGAGGGACAGGGGTATAACTATGGCTACACCTTC.

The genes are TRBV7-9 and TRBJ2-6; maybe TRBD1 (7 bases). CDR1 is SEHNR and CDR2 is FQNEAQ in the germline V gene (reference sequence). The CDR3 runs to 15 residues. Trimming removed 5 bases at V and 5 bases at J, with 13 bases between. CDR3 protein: CASSPDRDWANVLTF. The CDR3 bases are TGTGCCAGCAGCCCAGACAGGGACTGGGCCAACGTCCTGACTTTC.

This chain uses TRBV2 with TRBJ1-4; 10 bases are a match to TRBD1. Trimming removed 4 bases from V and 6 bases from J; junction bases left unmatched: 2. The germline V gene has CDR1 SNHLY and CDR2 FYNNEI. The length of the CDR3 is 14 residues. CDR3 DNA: TGTGCCAGCAGTGGACAGGGGGCTGATGAAAAACTGTTTTTT. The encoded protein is CASSGQGADEKLFF.

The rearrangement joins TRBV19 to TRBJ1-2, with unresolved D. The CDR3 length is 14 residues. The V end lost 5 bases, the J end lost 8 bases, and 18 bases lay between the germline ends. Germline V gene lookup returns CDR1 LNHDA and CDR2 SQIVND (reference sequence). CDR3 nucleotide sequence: TGTGCCAGTAGTTCTCCTGAACTGAGAGGGGGCTACACCTTC. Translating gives CASSSPELRGGYTF.

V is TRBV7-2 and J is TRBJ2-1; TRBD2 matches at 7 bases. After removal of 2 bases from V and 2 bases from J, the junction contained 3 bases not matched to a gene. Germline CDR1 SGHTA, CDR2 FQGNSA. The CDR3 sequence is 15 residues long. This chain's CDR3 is CASSLMGGTYNEQFF. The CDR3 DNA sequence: TGTGCCAGCAGCTTAATGGGGGGGACCTACAATGAGCAGTTCTTC.

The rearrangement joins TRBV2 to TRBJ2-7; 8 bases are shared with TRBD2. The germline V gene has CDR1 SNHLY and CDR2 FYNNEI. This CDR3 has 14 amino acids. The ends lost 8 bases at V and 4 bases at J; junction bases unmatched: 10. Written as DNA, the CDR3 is TGTGCCAGCTCCCCGGTGAGCGGGAGATACGAGCAGTACTTC. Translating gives CASSPVSGRYEQYF.

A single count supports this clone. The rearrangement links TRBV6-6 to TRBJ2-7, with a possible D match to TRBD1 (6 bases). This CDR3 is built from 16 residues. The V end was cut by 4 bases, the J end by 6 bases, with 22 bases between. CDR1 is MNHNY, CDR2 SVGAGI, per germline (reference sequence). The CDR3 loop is CASSLTGTPKIGEQYF. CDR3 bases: TGTGCCAGCAGTTTGACCGGGACACCGAAAATCGGCGAGCAGTACTTC.

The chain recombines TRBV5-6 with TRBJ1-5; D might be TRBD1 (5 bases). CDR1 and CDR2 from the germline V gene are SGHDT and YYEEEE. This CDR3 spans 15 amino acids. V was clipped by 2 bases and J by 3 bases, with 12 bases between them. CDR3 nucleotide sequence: TGTGCCAGCAGCTTAATGTCCAGGGACAATCAGCCCCAGCATTTT. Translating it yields CASSLMSRDNQPQHF.

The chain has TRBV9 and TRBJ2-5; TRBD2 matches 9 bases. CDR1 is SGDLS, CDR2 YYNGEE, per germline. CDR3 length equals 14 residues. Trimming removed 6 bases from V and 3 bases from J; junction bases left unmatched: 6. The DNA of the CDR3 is TGTGCCAGCAACCCTAGCGGGACAAAAGAGACCCAGTACTTC. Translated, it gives CASNPSGTKETQYF.